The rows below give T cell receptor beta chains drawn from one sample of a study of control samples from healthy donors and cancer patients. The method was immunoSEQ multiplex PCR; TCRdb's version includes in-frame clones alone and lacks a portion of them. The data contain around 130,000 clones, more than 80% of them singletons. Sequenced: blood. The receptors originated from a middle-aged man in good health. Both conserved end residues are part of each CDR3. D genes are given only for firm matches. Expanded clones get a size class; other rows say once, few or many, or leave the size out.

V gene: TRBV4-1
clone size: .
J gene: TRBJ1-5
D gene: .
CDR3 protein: CASSHIGTNQPQHF
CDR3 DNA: TGCGCCAGCAGCCACATAGGGACAAATCAGCCCCAGCATTTT

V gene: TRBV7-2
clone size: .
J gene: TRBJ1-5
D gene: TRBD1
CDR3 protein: CASSQTGGYQPQHF
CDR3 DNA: TGTGCCAGCAGCCAGACAGGGGGCTATCAGCCCCAGCATTTT

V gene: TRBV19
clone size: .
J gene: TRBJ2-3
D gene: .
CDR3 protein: CASSIPGAGTDTQYF
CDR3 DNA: TGTGCCAGTAGTATTCCGGGGGCGGGGACAGATACGCAGTATTTT

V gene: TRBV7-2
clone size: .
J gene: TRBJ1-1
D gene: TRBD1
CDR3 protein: CASSPGGARLNTEAFF
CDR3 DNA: TGTGCCAGCAGCCCAGGGGGCGCCCGGTTGAACACTGAAGCTTTCTTT

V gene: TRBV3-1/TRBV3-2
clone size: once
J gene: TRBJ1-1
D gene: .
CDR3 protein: CASSQGYAEAFF
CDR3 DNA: TGTGCCAGCAGCCAGGGGTACGCAGAAGCTTTCTTT

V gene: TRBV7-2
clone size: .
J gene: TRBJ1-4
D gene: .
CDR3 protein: CASSLRSLRANEKLFF
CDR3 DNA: TGTGCCAGCAGCTTAAGATCCCTCAGGGCTAATGAAAAACTGTTTTTT

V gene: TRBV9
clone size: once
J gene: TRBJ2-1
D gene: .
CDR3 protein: CASSIQGIDEQFF
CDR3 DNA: TGTGCCAGCAGCATCCAGGGTATCGATGAGCAGTTCTTC

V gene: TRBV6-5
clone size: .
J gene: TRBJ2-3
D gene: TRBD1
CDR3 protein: CASSGTGAPDTQYF
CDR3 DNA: TGTGCCAGCAGCGGGACAGGGGCCCCAGATACGCAGTATTTT

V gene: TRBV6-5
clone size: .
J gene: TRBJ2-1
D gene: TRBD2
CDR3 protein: CASSKLAGGYNEQFF
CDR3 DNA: TGTGCCAGCAGTAAACTAGCGGGGGGTTACAATGAGCAGTTCTTC

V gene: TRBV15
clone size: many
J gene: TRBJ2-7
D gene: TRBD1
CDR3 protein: CATSATGGPYEQYF
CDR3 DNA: TGTGCCACCAGCGCCACAGGGGGTCCCTACGAGCAGTACTTC

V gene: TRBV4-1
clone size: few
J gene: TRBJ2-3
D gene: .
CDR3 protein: CASSQVQGEDTQYF
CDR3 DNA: TGCGCCAGCAGCCAGGTTCAAGGGGAAGATACGCAGTATTTT

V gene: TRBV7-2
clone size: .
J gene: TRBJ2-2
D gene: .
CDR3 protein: CASILVGPRDTGELFF
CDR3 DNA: TGTGCCAGCATCCTAGTAGGGCCTCGGGACACCGGGGAGCTGTTTTTT

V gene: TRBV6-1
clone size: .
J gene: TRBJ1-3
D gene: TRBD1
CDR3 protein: CASSEARRGYQYGNTIYF
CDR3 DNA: TGTGCCAGCAGTGAAGCGCGCAGGGGGTATCAGTATGGGAACACCATATATTTT

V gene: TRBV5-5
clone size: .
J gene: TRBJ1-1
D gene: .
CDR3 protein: CASSLGVFRTEAFF
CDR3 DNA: TGTGCCAGCAGCTTGGGGGTTTTTAGGACTGAAGCTTTCTTT

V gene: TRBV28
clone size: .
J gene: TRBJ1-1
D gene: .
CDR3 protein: CASTLGGTLNTEAFF
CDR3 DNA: TGTGCCAGCACCTTAGGAGGCACCTTGAACACTGAAGCTTTCTTT

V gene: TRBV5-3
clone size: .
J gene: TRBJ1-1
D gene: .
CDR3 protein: CARSSVGDGAEAFF
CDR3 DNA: TGTGCCAGAAGCTCCGTTGGGGATGGGGCTGAAGCTTTCTTT

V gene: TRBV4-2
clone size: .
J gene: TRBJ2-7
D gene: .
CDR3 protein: CASSQGRTYEQYF
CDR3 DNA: TGTGCCAGCAGCCAAGGGAGGACCTACGAGCAGTACTTC

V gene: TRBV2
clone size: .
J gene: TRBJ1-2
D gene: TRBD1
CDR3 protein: CASSDAGGGHGYTF
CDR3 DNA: TGTGCCAGCAGTGACGCAGGGGGAGGCCATGGCTACACCTTC

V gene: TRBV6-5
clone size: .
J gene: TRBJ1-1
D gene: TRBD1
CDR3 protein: CATRDRGVNTEAFF
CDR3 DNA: TGTGCCACACGGGACAGGGGGGTGAACACTGAAGCTTTCTTT

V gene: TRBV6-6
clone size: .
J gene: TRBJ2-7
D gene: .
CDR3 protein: CASSYLAGYEQYF
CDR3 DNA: TGTGCCAGCAGTTACTTGGCCGGCTACGAGCAGTACTTC

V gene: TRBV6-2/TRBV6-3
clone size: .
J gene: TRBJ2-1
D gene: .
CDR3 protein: CASSSGVNEQFF
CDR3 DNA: TGTGCCAGCAGTTCCGGGGTCAATGAGCAGTTCTTC

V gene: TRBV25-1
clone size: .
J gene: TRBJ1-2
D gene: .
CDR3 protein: CASSETDLRGYTF
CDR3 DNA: TGTGCCAGCAGTGAAACAGACCTCAGGGGCTACACCTTC

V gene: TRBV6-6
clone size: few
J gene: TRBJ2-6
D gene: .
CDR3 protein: CASSRLVASGANVLTF
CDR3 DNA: TGTGCCAGCAGTCGTCTAGTGGCGTCTGGGGCCAACGTCCTGACTTTC

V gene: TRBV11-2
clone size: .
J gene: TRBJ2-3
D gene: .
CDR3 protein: CASSLMSGTSTDTQYF
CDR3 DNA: TGTGCCAGCAGCTTGATGAGCGGAACTAGCACAGATACGCAGTATTTT

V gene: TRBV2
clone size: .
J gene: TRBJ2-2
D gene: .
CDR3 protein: CASSGTNTGELFF
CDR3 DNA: TGTGCCAGCAGTGGTACGAACACCGGGGAGCTGTTTTTT

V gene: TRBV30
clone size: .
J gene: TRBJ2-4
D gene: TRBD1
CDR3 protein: CAWAGTGRNIQYF
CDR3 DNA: TGTGCCTGGGCCGGGACAGGTCGAAACATTCAGTACTTC

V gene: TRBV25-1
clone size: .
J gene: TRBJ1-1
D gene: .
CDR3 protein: CASSANGATEAFF
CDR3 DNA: TGTGCCAGCAGTGCGAATGGGGCCACTGAAGCTTTCTTT

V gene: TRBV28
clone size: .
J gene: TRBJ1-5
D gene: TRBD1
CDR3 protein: CASSLSGQGANQPQHF
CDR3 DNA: TGTGCCAGCAGTTTATCGGGACAGGGAGCCAATCAGCCCCAGCATTTT

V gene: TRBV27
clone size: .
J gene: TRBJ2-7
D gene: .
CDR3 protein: CASSFTGRAYEQYF
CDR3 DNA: TGTGCCAGCAGTTTCACGGGACGGGCCTACGAGCAGTACTTC

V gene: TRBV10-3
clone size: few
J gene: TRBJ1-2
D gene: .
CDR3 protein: CAISEMGDDPNYGYTF
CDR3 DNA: TGTGCCATCAGTGAGATGGGGGACGATCCTAACTATGGCTACACCTTC

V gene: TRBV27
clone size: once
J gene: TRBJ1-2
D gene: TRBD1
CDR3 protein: CASSLTGGWGYTF
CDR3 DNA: TGTGCCAGCAGTCTTACAGGGGGCTGGGGCTACACCTTC

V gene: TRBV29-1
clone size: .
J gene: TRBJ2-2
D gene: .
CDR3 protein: CSVEGARQMNTGELFF
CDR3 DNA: TGCAGCGTTGAAGGAGCTAGGCAGATGAACACCGGGGAGCTGTTTTTT

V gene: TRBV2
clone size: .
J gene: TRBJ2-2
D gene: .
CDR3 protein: CASSEQGGTGELFF
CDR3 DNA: TGTGCCAGCAGTGAACAGGGCGGCACCGGGGAGCTGTTTTTT

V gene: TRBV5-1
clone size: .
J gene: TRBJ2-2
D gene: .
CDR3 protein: CASSLATRGNGELFF
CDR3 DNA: TGCGCCAGCAGCTTGGCGACTAGAGGGAACGGGGAGCTGTTTTTT

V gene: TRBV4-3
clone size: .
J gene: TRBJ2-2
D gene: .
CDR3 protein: CASSSSGNTGELFF
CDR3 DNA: TGCGCCAGCAGCTCCTCAGGGAACACCGGGGAGCTGTTTTTT

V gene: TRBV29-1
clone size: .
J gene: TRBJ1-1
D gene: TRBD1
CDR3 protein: CSVRTGGVNTEAFF
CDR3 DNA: TGCAGCGTGAGGACAGGGGGAGTGAACACTGAAGCTTTCTTT